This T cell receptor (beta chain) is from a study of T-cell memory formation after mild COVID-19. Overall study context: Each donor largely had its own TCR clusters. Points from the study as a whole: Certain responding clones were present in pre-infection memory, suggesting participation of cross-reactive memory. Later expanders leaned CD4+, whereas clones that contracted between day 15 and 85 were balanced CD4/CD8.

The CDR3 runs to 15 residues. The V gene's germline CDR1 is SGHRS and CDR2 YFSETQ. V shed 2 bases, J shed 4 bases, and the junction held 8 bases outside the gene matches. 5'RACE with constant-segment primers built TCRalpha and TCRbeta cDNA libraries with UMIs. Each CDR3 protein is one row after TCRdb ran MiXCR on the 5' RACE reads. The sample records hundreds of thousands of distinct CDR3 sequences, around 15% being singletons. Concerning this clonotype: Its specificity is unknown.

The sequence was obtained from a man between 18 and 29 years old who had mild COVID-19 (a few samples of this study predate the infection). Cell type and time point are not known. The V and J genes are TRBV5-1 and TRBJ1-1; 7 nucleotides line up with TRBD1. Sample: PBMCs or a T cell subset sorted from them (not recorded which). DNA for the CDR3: TGCGCCAGCAGCTTCGGGACAGACTATAGCACTGAAGCTTTCTTT. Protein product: CASSFGTDYSTEAFF.